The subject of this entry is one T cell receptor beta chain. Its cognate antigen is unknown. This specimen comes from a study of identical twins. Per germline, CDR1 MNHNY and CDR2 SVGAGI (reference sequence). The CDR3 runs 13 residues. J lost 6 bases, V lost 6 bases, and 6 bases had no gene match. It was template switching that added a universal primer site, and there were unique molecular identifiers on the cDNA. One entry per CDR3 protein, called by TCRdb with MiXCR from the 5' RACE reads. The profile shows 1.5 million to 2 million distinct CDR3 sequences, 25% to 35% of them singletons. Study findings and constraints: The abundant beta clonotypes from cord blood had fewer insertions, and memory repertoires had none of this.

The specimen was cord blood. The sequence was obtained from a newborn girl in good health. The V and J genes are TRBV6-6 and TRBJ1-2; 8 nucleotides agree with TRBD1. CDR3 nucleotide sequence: TGTGCCAGCAGACTCCAGGGGGCGCATGGCTACACCTTC. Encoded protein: CASRLQGAHGYTF.